This TCR beta chain emerged from a study of T-cell reconstitution after alpha-beta-depleted transplantation in children. The germline CDR1 and CDR2 sequences are DFQATT and SNEGSKA (reference sequence). V was clipped by 6 bases and J by 0 bases, with 17 bases between them. This CDR3 contains 16 residues. It was with unique molecular identifiers that the TCRbeta library was prepared. TCRdb re-called the PCR reads with MiXCR, one entry per CDR3 protein. The sample comprises some 120,000 distinct CDR3 sequences, approximately 10% of which are singletons, and less than 35% rests with the top ten. The study, taken as a whole, reports: Several hundred rapidly expanded clones from non-depleted graft cells reportedly supplied alpha-beta T cells about two months post-transplant. Recipient T cells and thymic progenitors that survived gave rise to the high TCRbeta diversity observed at day 60 in some patients.

On this clonotype itself: No antigen is known for it.

The input for sequencing was PBMCs, taken before TCRalphabeta/CD19-depleted stem cell transplant. The chain combines TRBV20-1 with TRBJ1-4, with D possibly TRBD1 on 6 matching bases. The TCR originated in a boy younger than 10 with acute lymphoblastic leukemia, due to receive a stem cell transplant. CDR3 loop: CSARAGGGATNEKLFF. The CDR3 nucleotides are TGCAGTGCCAGGGCCGGGGGGGGCGCAACTAATGAAAAACTGTTTTTT.